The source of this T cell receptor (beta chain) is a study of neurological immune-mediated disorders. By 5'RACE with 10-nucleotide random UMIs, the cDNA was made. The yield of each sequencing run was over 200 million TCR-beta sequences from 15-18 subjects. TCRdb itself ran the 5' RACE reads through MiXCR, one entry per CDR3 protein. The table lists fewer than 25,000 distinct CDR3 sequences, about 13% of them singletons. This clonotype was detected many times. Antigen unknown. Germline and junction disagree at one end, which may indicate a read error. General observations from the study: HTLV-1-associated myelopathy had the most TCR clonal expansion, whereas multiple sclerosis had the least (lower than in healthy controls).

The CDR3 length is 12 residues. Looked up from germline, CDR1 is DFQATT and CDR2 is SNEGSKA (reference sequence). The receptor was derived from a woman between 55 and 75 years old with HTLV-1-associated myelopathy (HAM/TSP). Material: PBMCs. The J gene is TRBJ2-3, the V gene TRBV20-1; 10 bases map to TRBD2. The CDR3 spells CSSSGRSDTQYF. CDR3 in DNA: TGCAGTTCTAGCGGGAGATCAGATACGCAGTATTTT.